The 26 T cell receptor beta chains below come from one sample, sequenced in a study of T-cell reconstitution after alpha-beta-depleted transplantation in children. Researchers prepared the TCRbeta library using unique molecular identifiers, the study reports. MiXCR, applied by TCRdb to the PCR reads, yields one record per CDR3 protein. The repertoire has 490,000 or so distinct CDR3 sequences, around an eighth of them found once; the top ten carry around 5.8%. Sequencing used PBMCs from the stem cell graft donor, obtained from the stem cell graft. These receptors originate from a human donor who donated a stem cell graft to a child with combined immunodeficiency.

The CDR3 bases are TGTGCCAGCAGTTTAATTGCGGGCAATAATGAGCAGTTCTTC. This encodes CASSLIAGNNEQFF. The rearrangement joins TRBV12-3 or TRBV12-4 to TRBJ2-1; the D gene is possibly TRBD2 (5 bases). V lost 2 bases to trimming and J lost 7 bases, with 12 bases between them. This CDR3 has 14 amino acids.

The chain recombines TRBV18 with TRBJ1-5; no firm D call. From germline, CDR1 is KGHSH and CDR2 LQKENI. V was clipped by 6 bases and J by 1 base, with 7 bases between them. There are 13 residues in the CDR3. Here the CDR3 DNA reads TGTGCCAGCTCTCAGGAGAGCAATCAGCCCCAGCATTTT. Encoded protein: CASSQESNQPQHF.

The chain employs TRBV10-3 and TRBJ2-6; D possibly corresponds to TRBD2 (5 bases). Germline V gives CDR1 ENHRY, CDR2 SYGVKD. CDR3 length: 14 residues. Trimming took 6 bases from V and 3 from J, leaving 9 bases between them. This CDR3 is CAIREEGGANVLTF. CDR3 nucleotide sequence: TGTGCCATCAGGGAGGAAGGTGGGGCCAACGTCCTGACTTTC.

This chain uses TRBV11-2 with TRBJ2-1; TRBD1 matches at 9 bases. V lost 4 bases, J lost 3 bases, and 4 bases stayed unmatched. This CDR3 is built from 15 residues. In germline, CDR1 is SGHAT, CDR2 FQNNGV. CDR3 nucleotide sequence: TGTGCCAGCAGCTCCGGGGACAGGGACTACAATGAGCAGTTCTTC. Its protein product is CASSSGDRDYNEQFF.

At least ten counts were recorded for this clonotype. This sequence joins TRBV6-2 or TRBV6-3 and TRBJ2-1; 10 bases agree with TRBD1. The CDR3 is 15 residues long. The ends lost 5 bases at V and 4 bases at J; junction bases unmatched: 5. CDR1 is MNHEY and CDR2 is SVGEGT in the germline V gene. Written as DNA, the CDR3 is TGTGCCAGCAGTCCCGGGACAGGGGAGTACAATGAGCAGTTCTTC. Protein sequence: CASSPGTGEYNEQFF.

This clonotype was seen repeatedly, ten times or more. At one end the junction does not follow the germline gene, possibly because of a read error. The J gene is TRBJ2-7, the V gene TRBV6-2 or TRBV6-3; D is unresolved. From germline, CDR1 is MNHEY and CDR2 SVGEGT. CDR3 length equals 14 residues. CDR3 nucleotides: TGTGCCAGCAGTTACTCCCTCGCGGCAGACATGAGGAACTTC. Translating gives CASSYSLAADMRNF.

Remarks on this clonotype: This may arise from a read error, as a much more abundant clone is one base away. The chain combines TRBV10-3 with TRBJ2-2; the D is unclear. Germline V gene data show CDR1 as ENHRY and CDR2 as SYGVKD. This CDR3 has 15 amino acids. For the CDR3, the DNA is TGTGCCAACAGTGGTCGGCAGTCGAACACCGGGGAGCTGTTTTTT. Protein: CANSGRQSNTGELFF.

This chain links TRBV4-1 with TRBJ2-1; 7 nucleotides match TRBD2. This CDR3 has 17 amino acids. J was trimmed by 0 bases and V by 6 bases; bases with no gene match: 11. Germline CDR1 and CDR2: MGHRA and YSYEKL. The CDR3 DNA is TGCGCCAGCAGGGGAATGCCTAGCGGAGGCTCCTACAATGAGCAGTTCTTC. It codes for CASRGMPSGGSYNEQFF.

The chain uses TRBV2 and TRBJ2-3; D perhaps matches TRBD2 (6 bases). Trimming stripped 5 bases from V and 9 bases from J, with 15 bases between. Germline loops: CDR1 SNHLY, CDR2 FYNNEI. The CDR3 is 13 residues long. In DNA form, the CDR3 reads TGTGCCAGCAGTCTAGAAACCAGCGGGACGCAGTATTTT. It encodes CASSLETSGTQYF.

This chain links TRBV11-2 with TRBJ2-5; 7 positions agree with TRBD2. The ends lost 6 bases at V and 2 bases at J; junction bases unmatched: 6. The CDR3 runs to 14 residues. Germline lookup yields CDR1 SGHAT and CDR2 FQNNGV. The CDR3 loop is CASRPGRGQETQYF. The CDR3 nucleotides read TGTGCCAGCAGGCCTGGGCGGGGGCAAGAGACCCAGTACTTC. Drawing the rest from reference TRBV11-2 and TRBJ2-5, the complete variable domain is EAGVAQSPRYKIIEKRQSVAFWCNPISGHATLYWYQQILGQGPKLLIQFQNNGVVDDSQLPKDRFSAERLKGVDSTLKIQPAKLEDSAVYLCASRPGRGQETQYFGPGTRLLVL.

The chain recombines TRBV12-3 or TRBV12-4 with TRBJ2-1, with 8 bases lining up with TRBD2. Trimming took 3 bases from V and 2 from J; bases not matched to a gene: 9. The length of the CDR3 is 17 residues. The DNA of the CDR3 is TGTGCCAGCAGTTTGTTGGAGGGACTAGGAACCTACAATGAGCAGTTCTTC. This gives the protein CASSLLEGLGTYNEQFF.

In its sample, this clonotype was seen a few times. The V and J genes are TRBV21-1 and TRBJ2-7; TRBD1 was called by the table and not checked on the DNA. TRBV21-1 is a pseudogene segment. The CDR3 runs to 16 residues. The CDR3 region has the DNA TGTGCCAGCAGCAAAGTCCGCCCTTTAGCAAGGTACGAGCAGTACTTC. Its translation is CASSKVRPLARYEQYF.

The chain has TRBV10-3 and TRBJ2-3, with 15 bases lining up with TRBD2. Germline values: CDR1 ENHRY, CDR2 SYGVKD. V gave up 8 bases and J gave up 4 bases; unmatched junction bases: 13. CDR3 length equals 18 residues. CDR3 in DNA: TGTGCCATCGGAGGACTAGCGGGAGGGCCCAGGGGGCCAGATACGCAGTATTTT. Its translation is CAIGGLAGGPRGPDTQYF.

The gene calls are TRBV14 and TRBJ2-1; possible D gene TRBD1, 6 bases. CDR1 is SGHDN, CDR2 FVKESK, per germline. Trimming cost V 1 base and J 8 bases, with 18 bases left between them. The length of the CDR3 is 16 residues. Here the CDR3 reads CASSQGTGFNDHEQFF. The CDR3 DNA reads as TGTGCCAGCAGCCAAGGAACAGGGTTTAATGATCATGAGCAGTTCTTC.

The chain employs TRBV5-5 and TRBJ2-1; tentatively, D is TRBD2 (5 bases). Germline V CDR1 and CDR2: SGHKS, YYEKEE (reference sequence). This CDR3 region has 15 residues. V lost 4 bases and J 6 bases, leaving 17 bases between the germline ends. Here the CDR3 DNA reads TGTGCCAGCAGCCCCCACCGGACTGAACTCAATGAGCAGTTCTTC. This codes for CASSPHRTELNEQFF. Filled out from reference TRBV5-5 and TRBJ2-1, the complete variable domain reads DAGVTQSPTHLIKTRGQQVTLRCSPISGHKSVSWYQQVLGQGPQFIFQYYEKEERGRGNFPDRFSARQFPNYSSELNVNALLLGDSALYLCASSPHRTELNEQFFGPGTRLTVL.

V is TRBV6-6 and J is TRBJ1-2, with unresolved D. From germline, CDR1 is MNHNY and CDR2 SVGAGI (reference sequence). The germline V and J ends were trimmed by 0 bases and 13 bases, with 15 bases remaining between them. The CDR3 covers 13 residues. The CDR3: CASSYSNQKEGTF. CDR3 DNA sequence: TGTGCCAGCAGTTACTCGAACCAAAAGGAGGGCACCTTC.

This clonotype was detected only a few times. The chain is built from TRBV2 and TRBJ1-2, with D perhaps matching TRBD1 (5 bases). The CDR3 consists of 13 residues. The germline gives CDR1 SNHLY, CDR2 FYNNEI. Trimming stripped 2 bases from V and 5 bases from J, with 9 bases between. CDR3 region: CASSEPREYGYTF. The CDR3, as DNA: TGTGCCAGCAGTGAACCCAGGGAGTATGGCTACACCTTC.

This clonotype turned up a few times. The chain has TRBV7-2 and TRBJ1-1; unclear D gene. The CDR3 totals 17 residues. Germline values: CDR1 SGHTA, CDR2 FQGNSA. V was shortened by 3 bases and J by 1 base, with 18 bases between the two germline ends. The CDR3 nucleotides are TGTGCCAGCAGCTTTCTCCCTAGGCCGACGGAGAACACTGAAGCTTTCTTT. Translation: CASSFLPRPTENTEAFF.

In DNA form, the CDR3 reads TGCAGCGGGACAGAAGGGGGCTATGGCTACACCTTC. Its protein product is CSGTEGGYGYTF. The chain couples TRBV29-1 to TRBJ1-2, with D tentatively TRBD1 (6 bases). This CDR3 comprises 12 residues. CDR1 and CDR2 from the germline V gene are SQVTM and ANQGSEA. V was clipped by 7 bases and J by 4 bases, with 13 bases between them.

This chain links TRBV24-1 with TRBJ1-1, with 7 bases matching TRBD1. This CDR3 spans 17 amino acids. The germline V gene has CDR1 KGHDR and CDR2 SFDVKD. V was pared by 3 bases and J by 1 base, with 10 bases of the junction left unmatched. The CDR3 bases are TGTGCCACCAGTGATACCTACAGGGGTTCAGGGAACACTGAAGCTTTCTTT. It encodes CATSDTYRGSGNTEAFF.

The chain combines TRBV30 with TRBJ1-5; 7 nucleotides align to TRBD1. This CDR3 region has 13 residues. Losses at the gene ends were 4 bases for V and 4 bases for J; bases not matched to a gene: 4. CDR1 and CDR2 from the germline V gene are GTSNPN and SVGIG (reference sequence). This CDR3 reads CAWTQGRNQPQHF. The CDR3 DNA reads as TGTGCCTGGACACAGGGGAGGAATCAGCCCCAGCATTTT. Full variable domain (remainder filled in from reference TRBV30 and TRBJ1-5): SQTIHQWPATLVQPVGSPLSLECTVEGTSNPNLYWYRQAAGRGLQLLFYSVGIGQISSEVPQNLSASRPQDRQFILSSKKLLLSDSGFYLCAWTQGRNQPQHFGDGTRLSIL.

The chain links TRBV5-5 to TRBJ2-7; maybe TRBD2 (6 bases). The CDR3 has 15 residues. Germline V lookup: CDR1 SGHKS, CDR2 YYEKEE (reference sequence). V was pared by 4 bases and J by 9 bases, with 23 bases between. The CDR3, as DNA: TGTGCCAGCAGCCCGCGAAACGGAGGGACCATCGTGCAGTACTTC. Its translation is CASSPRNGGTIVQYF.

The table lists this clonotype with many counts. V usage is TRBV20-1 and J usage is TRBJ2-3; 7 bases fit TRBD2. The V segment lost 6 bases and the J segment 1 base; nucleotides outside the gene matches: 4. CDR1 and CDR2 from the germline V gene are DFQATT and SNEGSKA (reference sequence). CDR3 length: 13 amino acids. The CDR3 sequence: CSAGTTGTDTQYF. The CDR3 nucleotides are TGCAGTGCAGGGACTACCGGCACAGATACGCAGTATTTT.

The J gene is TRBJ2-7, the V gene TRBV27, with TRBD1 matching over 11 bases. Germline V gene data show CDR1 as MNHEY and CDR2 as SMNVEV (reference sequence). With V trimmed by 5 bases and J by 3 bases, 6 bases remained unmatched. There are 15 residues in the CDR3. CDR3 nucleotides: TGTGCCAGCAGTGTTGGGACAGGGGGGGACTACGAGCAGTACTTC. Protein sequence: CASSVGTGGDYEQYF.

This sequence joins TRBV5-1 and TRBJ2-5, with 10 nucleotides matching TRBD2. Trimming cost V 0 bases and J 2 bases; bases outside gene matches: 1. The CDR3 runs 15 residues. CDR1 and CDR2 (germline): SGHRS, YFSETQ. CDR3: CASSLELAGQETQYF. CDR3 DNA sequence: TGCGCCAGCAGCTTGGAACTAGCGGGGCAAGAGACCCAGTACTTC.

This chain connects TRBV19 to TRBJ2-7, with TRBD2 as a possible D gene (6 bases). The CDR3 spans 14 residues. V was pared by 8 bases and J by 2 bases, with 16 bases between. Germline CDR1 and CDR2: LNHDA and SQIVND (reference sequence). The CDR3 region has the DNA TGTGCCAGTTTGTCTCGGGAGATCCCCTACGAGCAGTACTTC. This translates into CASLSREIPYEQYF.